Sequencing of this TCR beta chain was carried out in a study of metastatic and nonmetastatic thyroid tumors (dated by TCRdb to 2020 to 2022). For context, the study as a whole: Repertoires from peripheral blood and from tumor or nodule tissue samples of malignant and benign thyroid patients were compared. Broader findings and caveats from the paper: In both blood and tumor samples, malignant tumors were reported to have significantly higher TCR beta diversity than benign nodules.

The germline V gene (reference sequence) yields LGHDT for CDR1 and YNNKEL for CDR2. V is reduced by 4 bases and J by 2 bases, leaving a spacing of 11 bases between them. The CDR3 measures 14 amino acids from cysteine to phenylalanine. This entry keeps only the CDR3 DNA: 42 bases, framed from base 1. Library method: PCR. These reads were obtained on an Illumina HiSeq 4000. High-throughput sequencing was used to profile the TCR beta-chain CDR3 region of every patient. The authors' pipeline ran thus. CDR3 differences across clinicopathological groups were used to build a classifier for discriminating distant-metastatic papillary thyroid cancer patients. The Shannon index was used to assess repertoire diversity, and the Morisita-Horn index was used to assess tumor-blood repertoire similarity. The public reads were reanalyzed by TCRdb: fastp trimming at Q25, MiXCR alignment, in-frame beta chains only. Here the V and J calls rest on TCRdb's processing, not on the authors' analysis. The table for this sample lists about 15,000 clones; around 25% of them were counted only once. The top ten clones comprise 7.7% of the sample.

Details on this clone: Its antigen is not yet known. Per-base qualities were not stored, and no clone one base away is much larger.

No patient had received any treatment before thyroid surgery. Using T-cell receptor beta sequencing, the study looked back at clinical samples from patients collected from the early 2010s to the late 2010s. The specimen sequenced was tumor tissue. The rearranged segments are TRBV3-1 and TRBJ1-2; the D gene assignment is ambiguous. The receptor was derived from a female donor with papillary thyroid cancer or a benign thyroid nodule (not recorded which). Some clones in this sample may be carry-over from other donors' samples. The nucleotide sequence reads TGTGCCAGCAGCCTCCGAAAGTGGAACTATGGCTACACCTTC. This encodes CASSLRKWNYGYTF.